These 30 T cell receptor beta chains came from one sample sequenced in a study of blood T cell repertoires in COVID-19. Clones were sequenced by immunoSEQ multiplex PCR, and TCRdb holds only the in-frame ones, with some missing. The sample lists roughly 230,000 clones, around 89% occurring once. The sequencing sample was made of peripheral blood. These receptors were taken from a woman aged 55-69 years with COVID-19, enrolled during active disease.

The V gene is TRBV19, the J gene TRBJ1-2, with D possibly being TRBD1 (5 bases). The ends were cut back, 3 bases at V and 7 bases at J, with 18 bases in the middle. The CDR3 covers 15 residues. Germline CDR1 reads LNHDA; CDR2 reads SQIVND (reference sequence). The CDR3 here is CASSIPRGGTGGYTF. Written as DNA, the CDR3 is TGTGCCAGTAGTATCCCTCGCGGAGGGACTGGTGGCTACACCTTC.

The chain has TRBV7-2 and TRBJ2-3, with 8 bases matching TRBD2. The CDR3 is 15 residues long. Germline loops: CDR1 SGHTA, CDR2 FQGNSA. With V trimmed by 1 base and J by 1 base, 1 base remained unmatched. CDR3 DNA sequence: TGTGCCAGCAGCTTAGTACTAGCGGGCACAGATACGCAGTATTTT. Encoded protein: CASSLVLAGTDTQYF.

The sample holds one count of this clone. The chain's CDR3 is CASSYGGTNQPQHF. CDR3 in DNA: TGTGCCAGCAGTTACGGGGGCACCAATCAGCCCCAGCATTTT. This rearrangement joins TRBV6-2 or TRBV6-3 to TRBJ1-5; D might be TRBD1 (6 bases). Per the germline V gene, CDR1 is MNHEY and CDR2 is SVGEGT. Trimming stripped 2 bases from V and 3 bases from J, with 8 bases between. CDR3 length: 14 amino acids.

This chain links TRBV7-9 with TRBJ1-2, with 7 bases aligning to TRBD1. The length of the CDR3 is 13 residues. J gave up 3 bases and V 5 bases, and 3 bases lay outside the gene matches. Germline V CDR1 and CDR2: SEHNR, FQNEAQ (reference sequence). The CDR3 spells CASSPGQHYGYTF. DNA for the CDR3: TGTGCCAGCAGCCCGGGACAGCACTATGGCTACACCTTC.

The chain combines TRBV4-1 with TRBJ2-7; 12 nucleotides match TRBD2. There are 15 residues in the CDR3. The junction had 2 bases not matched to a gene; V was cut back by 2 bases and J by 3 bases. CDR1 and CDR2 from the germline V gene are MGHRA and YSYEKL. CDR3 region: CASSQLAGGRYEQYF. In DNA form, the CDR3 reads TGCGCCAGCAGCCAACTAGCGGGGGGGCGCTACGAGCAGTACTTC.

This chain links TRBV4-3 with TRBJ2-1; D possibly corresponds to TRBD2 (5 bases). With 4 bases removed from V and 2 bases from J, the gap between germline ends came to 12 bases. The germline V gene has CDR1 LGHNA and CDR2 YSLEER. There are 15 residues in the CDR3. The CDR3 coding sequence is TGCGCCAGCAGCCTATCTCGGGGTCCCTACAATGAGCAGTTCTTC. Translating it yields CASSLSRGPYNEQFF.

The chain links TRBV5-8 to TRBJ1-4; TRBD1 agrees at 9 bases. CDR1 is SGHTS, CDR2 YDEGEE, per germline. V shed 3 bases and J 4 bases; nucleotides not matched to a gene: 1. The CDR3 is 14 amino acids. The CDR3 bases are TGTGCCAGCAGCTCGACAGGGGGTAATGAAAAACTGTTTTTT. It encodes CASSSTGGNEKLFF.

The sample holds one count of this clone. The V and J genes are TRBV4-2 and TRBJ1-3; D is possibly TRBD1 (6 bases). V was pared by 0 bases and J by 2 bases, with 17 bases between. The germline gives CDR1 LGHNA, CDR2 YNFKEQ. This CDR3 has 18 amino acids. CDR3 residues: CASSQDPSNRVAGNTIYF. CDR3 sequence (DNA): TGTGCCAGCAGCCAAGATCCCTCTAACAGGGTGGCTGGAAACACCATATATTTT.

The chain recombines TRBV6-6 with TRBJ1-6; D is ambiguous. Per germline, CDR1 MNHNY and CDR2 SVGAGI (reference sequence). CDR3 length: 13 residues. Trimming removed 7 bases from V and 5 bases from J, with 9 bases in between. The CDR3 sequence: CASKTQDNSPLHF. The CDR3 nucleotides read TGTGCCAGCAAGACCCAGGATAATTCACCCCTCCACTTT.

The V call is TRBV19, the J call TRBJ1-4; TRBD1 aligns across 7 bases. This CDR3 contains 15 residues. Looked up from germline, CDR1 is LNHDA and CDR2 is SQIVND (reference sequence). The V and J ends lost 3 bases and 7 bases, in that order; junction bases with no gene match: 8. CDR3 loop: CASSIEGGGGEKLFF. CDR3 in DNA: TGTGCCAGTAGTATTGAAGGGGGCGGAGGTGAAAAACTGTTTTTT.

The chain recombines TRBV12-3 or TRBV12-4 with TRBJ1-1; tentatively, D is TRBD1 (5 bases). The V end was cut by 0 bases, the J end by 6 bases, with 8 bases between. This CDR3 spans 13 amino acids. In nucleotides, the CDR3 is TGTGCCAGCAGTTTAGCCGTGACAGCTGAAGCTTTCTTT. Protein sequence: CASSLAVTAEAFF.

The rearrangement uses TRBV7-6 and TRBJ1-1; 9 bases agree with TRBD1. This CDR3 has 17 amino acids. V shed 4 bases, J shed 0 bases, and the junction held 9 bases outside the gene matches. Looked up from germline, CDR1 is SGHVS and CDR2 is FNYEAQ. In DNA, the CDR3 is TGTGCCAGCAGCTATACAGGGGGCGGCTCTTTGAACACTGAAGCTTTCTTT. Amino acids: CASSYTGGGSLNTEAFF.

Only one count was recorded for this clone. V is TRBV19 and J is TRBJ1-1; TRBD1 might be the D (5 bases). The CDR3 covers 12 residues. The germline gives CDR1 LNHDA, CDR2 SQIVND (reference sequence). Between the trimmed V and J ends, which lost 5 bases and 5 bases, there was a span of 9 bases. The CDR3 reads CASSPRTTEAFF. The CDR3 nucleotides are TGTGCCAGTAGTCCCCGGACAACTGAAGCTTTCTTT.

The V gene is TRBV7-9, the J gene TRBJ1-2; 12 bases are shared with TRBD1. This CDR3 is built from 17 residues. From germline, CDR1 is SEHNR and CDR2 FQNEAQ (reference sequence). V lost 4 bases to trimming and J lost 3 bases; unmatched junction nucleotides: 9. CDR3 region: CASSSPGQGARDYGYTF. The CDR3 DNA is TGTGCCAGCAGCTCCCCGGGACAGGGGGCGCGGGACTATGGCTACACCTTC.

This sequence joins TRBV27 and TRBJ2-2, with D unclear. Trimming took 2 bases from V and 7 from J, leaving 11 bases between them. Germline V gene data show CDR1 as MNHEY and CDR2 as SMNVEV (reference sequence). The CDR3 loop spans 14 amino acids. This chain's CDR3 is CASSLKPGIGELFF. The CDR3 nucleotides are TGTGCCAGCAGTTTAAAACCGGGTATCGGGGAGCTGTTTTTT.

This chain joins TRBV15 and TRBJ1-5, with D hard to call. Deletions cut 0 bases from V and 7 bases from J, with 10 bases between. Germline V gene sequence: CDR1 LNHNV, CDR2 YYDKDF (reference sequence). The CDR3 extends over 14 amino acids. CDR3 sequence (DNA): TGTGCCACCAGCAGAGATCCAGCGGTACAGCCCCAGCATTTT. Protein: CATSRDPAVQPQHF. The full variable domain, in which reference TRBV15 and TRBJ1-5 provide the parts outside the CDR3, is DAMVIQNPRYQVTQFGKPVTLSCSQTLNHNVMYWYQQKSSQAPKLLFHYYDKDFNNEADTPDNFQSRRPNTSFCFLDIRSPGLGDTAMYLCATSRDPAVQPQHFGDGTRLSIL.

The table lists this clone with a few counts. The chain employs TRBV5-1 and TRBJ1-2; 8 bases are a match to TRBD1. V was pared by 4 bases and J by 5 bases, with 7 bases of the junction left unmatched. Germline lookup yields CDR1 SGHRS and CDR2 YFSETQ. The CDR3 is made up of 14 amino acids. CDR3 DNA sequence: TGCGCCAGCAGCGACGGGACAGGCGGATATGGCTACACCTTC. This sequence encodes CASSDGTGGYGYTF.

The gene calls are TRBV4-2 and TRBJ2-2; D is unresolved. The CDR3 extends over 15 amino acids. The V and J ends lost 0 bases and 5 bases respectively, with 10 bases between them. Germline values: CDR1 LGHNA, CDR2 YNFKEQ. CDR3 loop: CASSQDSAGTGELFF. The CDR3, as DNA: TGTGCCAGCAGCCAAGACAGTGCTGGTACCGGGGAGCTGTTTTTT.

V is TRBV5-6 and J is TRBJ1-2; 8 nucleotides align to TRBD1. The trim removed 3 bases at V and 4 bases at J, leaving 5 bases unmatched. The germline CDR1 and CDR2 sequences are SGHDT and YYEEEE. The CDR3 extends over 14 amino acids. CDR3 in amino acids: CASSYAGQVYGYTF. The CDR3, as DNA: TGTGCCAGCAGCTACGCGGGACAGGTCTATGGCTACACCTTC. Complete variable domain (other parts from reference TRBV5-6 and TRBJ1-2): DAGVTQSPTHLIKTRGQQVTLRCSPKSGHDTVSWYQQALGQGPQFIFQYYEEEERQRGNFPDRFSGHQFPNYSSELNVNALLLGDSALYLCASSYAGQVYGYTFGSGTRLTVV.

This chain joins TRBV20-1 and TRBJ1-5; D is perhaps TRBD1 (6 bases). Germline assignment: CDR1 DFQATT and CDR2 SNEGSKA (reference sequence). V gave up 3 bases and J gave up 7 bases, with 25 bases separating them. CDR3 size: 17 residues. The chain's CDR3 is CSASFSPAGALGQPQHF. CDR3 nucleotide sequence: TGCAGTGCTAGTTTCTCGCCCGCAGGGGCCTTAGGACAGCCCCAGCATTTT.

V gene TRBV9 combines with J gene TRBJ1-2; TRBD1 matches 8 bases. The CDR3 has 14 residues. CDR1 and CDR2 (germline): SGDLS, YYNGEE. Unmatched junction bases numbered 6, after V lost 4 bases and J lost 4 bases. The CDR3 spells CASSSQTGVYGYTF. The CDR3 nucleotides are TGTGCCAGCAGCTCGCAGACAGGGGTCTATGGCTACACCTTC.

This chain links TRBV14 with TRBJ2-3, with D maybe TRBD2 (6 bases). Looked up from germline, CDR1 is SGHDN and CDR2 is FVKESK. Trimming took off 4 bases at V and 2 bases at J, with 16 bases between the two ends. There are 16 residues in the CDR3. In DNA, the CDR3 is TGTGCCAGCAGCCTCAGGGCTAGCGAAGACACAGATACGCAGTATTTT. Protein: CASSLRASEDTDTQYF.

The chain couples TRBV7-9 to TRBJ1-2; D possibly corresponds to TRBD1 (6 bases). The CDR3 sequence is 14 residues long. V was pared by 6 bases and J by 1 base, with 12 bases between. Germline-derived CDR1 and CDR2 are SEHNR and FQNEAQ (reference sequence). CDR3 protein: CASSLGHLNYGYTF. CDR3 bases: TGTGCCAGCAGTCTGGGACACCTTAACTATGGCTACACCTTC.

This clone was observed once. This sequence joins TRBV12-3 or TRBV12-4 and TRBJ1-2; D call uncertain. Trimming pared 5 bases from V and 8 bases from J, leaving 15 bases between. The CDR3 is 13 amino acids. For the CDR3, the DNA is TGTGCCAGCAGTCCACGGGTATCTGGCGGCTACACCTTC. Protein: CASSPRVSGGYTF.

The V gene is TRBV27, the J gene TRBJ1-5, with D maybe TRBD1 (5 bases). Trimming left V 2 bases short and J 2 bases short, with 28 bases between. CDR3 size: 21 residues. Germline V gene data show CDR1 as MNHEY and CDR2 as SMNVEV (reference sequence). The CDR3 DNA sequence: TGTGCCAGCAGTTTAGCCCCCCCGGCCAGGGCCCTGGATATCGGCAATCAGCCCCAGCATTTT. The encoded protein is CASSLAPPARALDIGNQPQHF.

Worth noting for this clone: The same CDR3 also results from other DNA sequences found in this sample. CDR3: CASSTTGNTEAFF. As DNA, the CDR3 is TGTGCCAGTAGTACGACAGGGAACACTGAAGCTTTCTTT. This chain links TRBV19 with TRBJ1-1; D is possibly TRBD1 (6 bases). CDR1 and CDR2 from the germline V gene are LNHDA and SQIVND (reference sequence). Trimming took 4 bases from V and 1 from J, leaving 7 bases between them. The CDR3 covers 13 residues.

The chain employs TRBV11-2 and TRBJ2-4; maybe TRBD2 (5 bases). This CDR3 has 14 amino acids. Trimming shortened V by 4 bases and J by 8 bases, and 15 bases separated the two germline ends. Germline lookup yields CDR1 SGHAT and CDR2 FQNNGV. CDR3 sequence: CASSWAGEGDIQYF. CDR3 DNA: TGTGCCAGCAGCTGGGCGGGCGAGGGAGACATTCAGTACTTC.

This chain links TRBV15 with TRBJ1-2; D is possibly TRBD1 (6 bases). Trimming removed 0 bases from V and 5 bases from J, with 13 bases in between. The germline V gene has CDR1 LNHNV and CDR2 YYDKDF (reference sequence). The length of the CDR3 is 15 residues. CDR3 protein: CATSRDRRGGYGYTF. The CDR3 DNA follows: TGTGCCACCAGCAGAGATCGGAGGGGGGGATATGGCTACACCTTC. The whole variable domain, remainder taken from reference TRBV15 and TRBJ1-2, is DAMVIQNPRYQVTQFGKPVTLSCSQTLNHNVMYWYQQKSSQAPKLLFHYYDKDFNNEADTPDNFQSRRPNTSFCFLDIRSPGLGDTAMYLCATSRDRRGGYGYTFGSGTRLTVV.

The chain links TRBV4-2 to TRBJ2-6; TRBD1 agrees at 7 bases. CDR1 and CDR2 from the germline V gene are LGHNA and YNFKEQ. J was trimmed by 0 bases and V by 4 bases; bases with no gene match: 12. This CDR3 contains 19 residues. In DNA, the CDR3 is TGTGCCAGCAGCCCCTACGTCAGGGACAGTGCCTCTGGGGCCAACGTCCTGACTTTC. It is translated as CASSPYVRDSASGANVLTF.

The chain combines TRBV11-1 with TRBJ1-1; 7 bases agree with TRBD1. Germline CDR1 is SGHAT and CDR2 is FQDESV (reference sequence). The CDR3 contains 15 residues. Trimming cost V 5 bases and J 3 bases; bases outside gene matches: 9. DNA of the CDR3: TGTGCCAGCAGCAAAGCTCTGGGACAGTACACTGAAGCTTTCTTT. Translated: CASSKALGQYTEAFF.